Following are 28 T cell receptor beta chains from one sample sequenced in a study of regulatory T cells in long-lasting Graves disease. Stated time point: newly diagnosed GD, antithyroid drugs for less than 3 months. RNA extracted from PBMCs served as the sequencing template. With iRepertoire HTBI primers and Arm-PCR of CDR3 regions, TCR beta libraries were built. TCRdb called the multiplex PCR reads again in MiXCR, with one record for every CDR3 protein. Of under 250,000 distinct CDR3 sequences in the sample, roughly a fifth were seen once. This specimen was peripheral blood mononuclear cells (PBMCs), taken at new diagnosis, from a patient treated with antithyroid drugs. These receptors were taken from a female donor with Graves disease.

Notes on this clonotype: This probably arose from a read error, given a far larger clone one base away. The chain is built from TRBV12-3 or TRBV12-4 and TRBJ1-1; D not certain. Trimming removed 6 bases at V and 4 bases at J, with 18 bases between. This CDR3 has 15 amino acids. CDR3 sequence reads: CASRQSGRASTEAFF. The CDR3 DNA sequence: TGTGCCAGCAGGCAATCGGGAAGGGCGAGCACTGAAGCTTTCTTT.

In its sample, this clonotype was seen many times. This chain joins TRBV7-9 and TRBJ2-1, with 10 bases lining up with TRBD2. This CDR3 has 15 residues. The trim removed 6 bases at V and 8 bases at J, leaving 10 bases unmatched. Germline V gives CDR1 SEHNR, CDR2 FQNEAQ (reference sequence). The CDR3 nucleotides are TGTGCCAGCAGGTCCAGCGGGAGGGCCTCCGATGAGCAGTTCTTC. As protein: CASRSSGRASDEQFF.

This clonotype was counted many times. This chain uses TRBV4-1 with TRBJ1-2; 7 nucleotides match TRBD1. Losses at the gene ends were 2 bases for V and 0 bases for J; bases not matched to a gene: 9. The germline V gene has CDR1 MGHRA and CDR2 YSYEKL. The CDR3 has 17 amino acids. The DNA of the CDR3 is TGCGCCAGCAGCCAACAGCAAGGGGGCCACCCTAACTATGGCTACACCTTC. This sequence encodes CASSQQQGGHPNYGYTF.

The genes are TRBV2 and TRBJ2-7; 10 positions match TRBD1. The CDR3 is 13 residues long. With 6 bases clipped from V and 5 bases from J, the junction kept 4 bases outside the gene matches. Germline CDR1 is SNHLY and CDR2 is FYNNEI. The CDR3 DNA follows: TGTGCCAGCAGGTCCGGGACAGGGGACGAGCAGTACTTC. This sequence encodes CASRSGTGDEQYF.

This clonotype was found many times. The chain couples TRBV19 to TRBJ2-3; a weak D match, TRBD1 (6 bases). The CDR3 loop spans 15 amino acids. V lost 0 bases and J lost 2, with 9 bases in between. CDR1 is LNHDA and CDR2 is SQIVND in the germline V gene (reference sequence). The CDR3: CASSIDDRYTDTQYF. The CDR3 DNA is TGTGCCAGTAGTATAGACGACAGGTACACAGATACGCAGTATTTT.

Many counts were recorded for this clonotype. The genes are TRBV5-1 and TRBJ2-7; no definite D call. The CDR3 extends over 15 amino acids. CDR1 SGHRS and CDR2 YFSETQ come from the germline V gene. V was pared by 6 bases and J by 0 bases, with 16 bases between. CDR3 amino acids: CASNLGNLGSYEQYF. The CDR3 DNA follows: TGCGCCAGCAACTTAGGTAACTTAGGCTCCTACGAGCAGTACTTC.

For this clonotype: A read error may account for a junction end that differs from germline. The CDR3 loop is CASRGGGMYTEAFF. The CDR3 nucleotides read TGTGCCAGCAGAGGAGGGGGAATGTACACTGAAGCCTTCTTT. The J gene is TRBJ1-1, the V gene TRBV3-1; D is possibly TRBD1 (6 bases). The CDR3 sequence is 14 residues long. Germline V lookup: CDR1 LGHDT, CDR2 YNNKEL (reference sequence).

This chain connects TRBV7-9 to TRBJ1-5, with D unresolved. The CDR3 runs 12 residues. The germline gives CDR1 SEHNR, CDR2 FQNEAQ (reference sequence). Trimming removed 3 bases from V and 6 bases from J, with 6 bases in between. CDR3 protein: CASSFDGQPQHF. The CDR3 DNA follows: TGTGCCAGCAGCTTCGACGGTCAGCCCCAGCATTTT.

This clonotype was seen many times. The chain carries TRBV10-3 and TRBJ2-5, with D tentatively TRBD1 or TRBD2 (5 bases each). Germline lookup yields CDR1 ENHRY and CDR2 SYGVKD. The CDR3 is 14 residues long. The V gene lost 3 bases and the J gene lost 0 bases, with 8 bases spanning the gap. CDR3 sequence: CAISDGTNQETQYF. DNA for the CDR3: TGTGCCATCAGTGACGGGACCAACCAAGAGACCCAGTACTTC.

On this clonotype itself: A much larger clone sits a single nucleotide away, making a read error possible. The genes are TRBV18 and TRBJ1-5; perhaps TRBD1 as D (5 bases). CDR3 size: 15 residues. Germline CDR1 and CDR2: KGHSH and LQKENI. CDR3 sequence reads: CASSPQGDSNQPRHF. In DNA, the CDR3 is TGTGCCAGCTCACCACAAGGGGATAGCAATCAGCCCCGGCATTTT.

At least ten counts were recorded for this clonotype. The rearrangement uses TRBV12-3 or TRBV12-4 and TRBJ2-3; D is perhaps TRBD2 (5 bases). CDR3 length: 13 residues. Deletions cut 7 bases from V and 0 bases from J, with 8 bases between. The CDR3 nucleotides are TGTGCCAGCACACCGGGGAGCACAGATACGCAGTATTTT. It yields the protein CASTPGSTDTQYF.

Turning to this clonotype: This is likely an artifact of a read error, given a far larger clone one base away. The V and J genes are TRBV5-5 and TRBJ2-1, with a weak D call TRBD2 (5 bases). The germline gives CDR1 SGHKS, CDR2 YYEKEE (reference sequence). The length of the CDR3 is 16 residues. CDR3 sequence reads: CASSLDSYPPSNKQFF. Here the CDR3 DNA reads TGCGCCAGCAGCTTGGACTCCTACCCTCCGAGCAATAAGCAGTTCTTC.

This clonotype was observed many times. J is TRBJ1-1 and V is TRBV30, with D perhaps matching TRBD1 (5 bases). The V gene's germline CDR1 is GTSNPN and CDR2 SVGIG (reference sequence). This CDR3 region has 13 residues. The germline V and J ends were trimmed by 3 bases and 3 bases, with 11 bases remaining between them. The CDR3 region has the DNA TGTGCCTGGAGGGTACAGGAGTACACTGAAGCTTTCTTT. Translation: CAWRVQEYTEAFF.

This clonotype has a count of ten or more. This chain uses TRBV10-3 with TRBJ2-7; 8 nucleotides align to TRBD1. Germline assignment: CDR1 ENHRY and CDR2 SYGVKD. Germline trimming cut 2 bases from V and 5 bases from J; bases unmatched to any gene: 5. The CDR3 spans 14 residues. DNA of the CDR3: TGTGCCATCAGTGAGGGACAGGGTCTCGACGAGCAGTACTTC. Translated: CAISEGQGLDEQYF.

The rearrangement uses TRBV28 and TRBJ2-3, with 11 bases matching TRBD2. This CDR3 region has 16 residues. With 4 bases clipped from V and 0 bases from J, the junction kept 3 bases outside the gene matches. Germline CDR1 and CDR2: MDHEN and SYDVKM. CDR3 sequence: CASSSRLAGSTDTQYF. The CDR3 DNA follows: TGTGCCAGCAGTTCCCGACTAGCGGGGAGCACAGATACGCAGTATTTT.

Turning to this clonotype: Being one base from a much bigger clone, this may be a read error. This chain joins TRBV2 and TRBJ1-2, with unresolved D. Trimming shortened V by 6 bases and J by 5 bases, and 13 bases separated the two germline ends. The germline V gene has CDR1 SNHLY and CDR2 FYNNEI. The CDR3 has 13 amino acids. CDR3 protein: CASREDPQYGYTF. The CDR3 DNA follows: TGTGCCAGCAGGGAGGACCCGCAATATGGCTACACCTTC.

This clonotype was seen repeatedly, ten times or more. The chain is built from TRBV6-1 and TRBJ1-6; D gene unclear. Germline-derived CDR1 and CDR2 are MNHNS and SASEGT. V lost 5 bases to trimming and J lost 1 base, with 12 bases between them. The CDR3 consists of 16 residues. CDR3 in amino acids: CASSPDLLSYNSPLHF. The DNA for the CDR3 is TGTGCCAGCAGTCCGGACCTCTTGTCCTATAATTCACCCCTCCACTTT.

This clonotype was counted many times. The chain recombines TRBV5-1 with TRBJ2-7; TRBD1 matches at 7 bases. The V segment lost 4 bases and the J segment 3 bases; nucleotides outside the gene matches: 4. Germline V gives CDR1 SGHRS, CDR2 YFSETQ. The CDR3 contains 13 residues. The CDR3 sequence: CASSKRTGYEQYF. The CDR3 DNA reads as TGCGCCAGCAGCAAGAGGACAGGCTACGAGCAGTACTTC.

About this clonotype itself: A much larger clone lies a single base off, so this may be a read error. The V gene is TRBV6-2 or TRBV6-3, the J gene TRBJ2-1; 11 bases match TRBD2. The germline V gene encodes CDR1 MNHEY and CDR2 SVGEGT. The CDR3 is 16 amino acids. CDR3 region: CATSDTSGSSYNEQSF. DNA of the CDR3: TGTGCCACCAGTGATACTAGCGGGAGCTCCTACAATGAGCAGTCCTTC.

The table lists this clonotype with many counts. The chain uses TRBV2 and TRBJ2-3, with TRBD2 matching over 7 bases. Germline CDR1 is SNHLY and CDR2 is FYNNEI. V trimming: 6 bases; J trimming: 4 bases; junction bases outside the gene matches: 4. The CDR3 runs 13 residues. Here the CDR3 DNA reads TGTGCCAGCAGCGGGGGGATGTCAGATACGCAGTATTTT. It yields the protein CASSGGMSDTQYF. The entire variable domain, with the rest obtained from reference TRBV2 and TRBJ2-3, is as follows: EPEVTQTPSHQVTQMGQEVILRCVPISNHLYFYWYRQILGQKVEFLVSFYNNEISEKSEIFDDQFSVERPDGSNFTLKIRSTKLEDSAMYFCASSGGMSDTQYFGPGTRLTVL.

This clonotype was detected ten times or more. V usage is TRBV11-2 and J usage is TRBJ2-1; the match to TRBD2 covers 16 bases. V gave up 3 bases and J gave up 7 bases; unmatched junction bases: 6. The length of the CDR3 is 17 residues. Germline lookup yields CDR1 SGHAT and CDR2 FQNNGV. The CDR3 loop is CASSLGTSGRALNEQFF. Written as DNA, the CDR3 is TGTGCCAGCAGCTTGGGGACTAGCGGGAGGGCCTTAAATGAGCAGTTCTTC.

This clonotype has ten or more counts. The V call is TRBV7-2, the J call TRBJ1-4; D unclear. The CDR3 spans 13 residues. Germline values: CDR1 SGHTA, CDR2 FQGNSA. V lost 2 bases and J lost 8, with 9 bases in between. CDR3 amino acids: CASSLREAEKLFF. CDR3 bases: TGTGCCAGCAGCTTAAGGGAGGCGGAAAAACTGTTTTTT.

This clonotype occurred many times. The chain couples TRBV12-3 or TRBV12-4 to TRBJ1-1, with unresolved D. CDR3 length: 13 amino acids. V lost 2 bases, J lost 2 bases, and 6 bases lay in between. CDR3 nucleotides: TGTGCCAGCAGTTTAAAGGACAACACTGAAGCTTTCTTT. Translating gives CASSLKDNTEAFF.

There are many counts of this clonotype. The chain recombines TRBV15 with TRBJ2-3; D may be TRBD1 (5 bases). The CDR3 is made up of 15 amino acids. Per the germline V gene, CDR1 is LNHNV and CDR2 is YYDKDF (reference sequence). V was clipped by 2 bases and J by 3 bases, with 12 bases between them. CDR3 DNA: TGTGCCACCAGCAGACCTCCCCCAGGGACAGATACGCAGTATTTT. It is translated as CATSRPPPGTDTQYF.

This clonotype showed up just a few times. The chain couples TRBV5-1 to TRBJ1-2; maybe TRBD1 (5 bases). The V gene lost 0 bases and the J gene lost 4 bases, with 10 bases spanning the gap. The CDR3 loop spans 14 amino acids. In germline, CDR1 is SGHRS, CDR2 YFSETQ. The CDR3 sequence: CASSLAGPGYGYTF. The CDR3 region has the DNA TGCGCCAGCAGCTTGGCGGGACCCGGCTATGGCTACACCTTC.

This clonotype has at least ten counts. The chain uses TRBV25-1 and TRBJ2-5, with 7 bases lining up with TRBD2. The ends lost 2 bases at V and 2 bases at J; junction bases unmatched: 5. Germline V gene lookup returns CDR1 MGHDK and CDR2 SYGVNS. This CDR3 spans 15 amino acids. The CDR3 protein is CASSEDPGGQETQYF. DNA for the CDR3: TGTGCCAGCAGTGAAGACCCCGGGGGGCAAGAGACCCAGTACTTC.

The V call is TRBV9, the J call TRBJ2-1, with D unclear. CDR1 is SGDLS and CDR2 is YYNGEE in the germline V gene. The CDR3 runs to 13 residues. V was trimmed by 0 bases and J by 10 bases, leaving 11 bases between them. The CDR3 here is CASSVDRSREQFF. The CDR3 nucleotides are TGTGCCAGCAGCGTAGATAGGTCACGCGAGCAGTTCTTC.

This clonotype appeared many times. The CDR3: CASSRRLGQGGVYTF. The CDR3 DNA reads TGTGCCAGCAGCCGTCGGCTTGGTCAAGGTGGGGTCTACACCTTC. V gene TRBV5-5 combines with J gene TRBJ1-2; D remains ambiguous. Per the germline V gene, CDR1 is SGHKS and CDR2 is YYEKEE (reference sequence). Trimming removed 4 bases at V and 10 bases at J, with 23 bases between. The CDR3 length is 15 residues. The whole variable domain, filled in from reference TRBV5-5 and TRBJ1-2, reads DAGVTQSPTHLIKTRGQQVTLRCSPISGHKSVSWYQQVLGQGPQFIFQYYEKEERGRGNFPDRFSARQFPNYSSELNVNALLLGDSALYLCASSRRLGQGGVYTFGSGTRLTVV.